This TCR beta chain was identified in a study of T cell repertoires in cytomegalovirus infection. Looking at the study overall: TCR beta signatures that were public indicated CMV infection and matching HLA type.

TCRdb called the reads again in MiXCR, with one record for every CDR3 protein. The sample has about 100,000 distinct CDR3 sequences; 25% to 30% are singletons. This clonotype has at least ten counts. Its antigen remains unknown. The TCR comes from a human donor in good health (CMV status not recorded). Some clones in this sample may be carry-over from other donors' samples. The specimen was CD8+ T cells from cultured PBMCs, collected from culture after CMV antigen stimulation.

In nucleotides, the CDR3 is TGTGCCAGCAGCCGCGAGGGCCCTGAAGCTTTCTTT. Translated, it gives CASSREGPEAFF. V and J are TRBV7-9 and TRBJ1-1; no clear D gene. The CDR3 covers 12 residues. CDR1 is SEHNR, CDR2 FQNEAQ, per germline (reference sequence). V was cut by 5 bases and J by 6 bases, with 10 bases left in between.